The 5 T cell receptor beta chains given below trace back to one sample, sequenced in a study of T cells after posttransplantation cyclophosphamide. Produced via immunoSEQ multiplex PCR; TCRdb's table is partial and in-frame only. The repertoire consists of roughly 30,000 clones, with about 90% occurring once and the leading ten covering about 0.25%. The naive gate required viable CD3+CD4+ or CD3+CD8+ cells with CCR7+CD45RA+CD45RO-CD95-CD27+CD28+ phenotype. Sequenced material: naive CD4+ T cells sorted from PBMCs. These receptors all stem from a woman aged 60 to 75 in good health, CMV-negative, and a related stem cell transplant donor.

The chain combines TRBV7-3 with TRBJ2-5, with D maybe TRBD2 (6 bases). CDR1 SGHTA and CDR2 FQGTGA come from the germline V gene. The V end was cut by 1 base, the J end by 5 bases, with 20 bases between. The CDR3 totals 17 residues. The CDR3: CASSLRSGAGGGETQYF. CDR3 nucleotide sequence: TGTGCCAGCAGCTTAAGGTCTGGGGCAGGCGGAGGGGAGACCCAGTACTTC.

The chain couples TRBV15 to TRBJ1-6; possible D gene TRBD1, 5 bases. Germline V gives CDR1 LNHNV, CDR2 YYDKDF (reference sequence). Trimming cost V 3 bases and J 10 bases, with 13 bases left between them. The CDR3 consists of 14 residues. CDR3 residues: CATSSGQGESPLHF. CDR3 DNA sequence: TGTGCCACCAGCAGTGGCCAGGGCGAGTCACCCCTCCACTTT.

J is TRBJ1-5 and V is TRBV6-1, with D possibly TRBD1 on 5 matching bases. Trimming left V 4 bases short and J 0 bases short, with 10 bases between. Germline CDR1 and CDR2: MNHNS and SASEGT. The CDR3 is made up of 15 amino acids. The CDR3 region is CASSVYTGSNQPQHF. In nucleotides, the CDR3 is TGTGCCAGCAGTGTTTACACAGGTAGCAATCAGCCCCAGCATTTT.

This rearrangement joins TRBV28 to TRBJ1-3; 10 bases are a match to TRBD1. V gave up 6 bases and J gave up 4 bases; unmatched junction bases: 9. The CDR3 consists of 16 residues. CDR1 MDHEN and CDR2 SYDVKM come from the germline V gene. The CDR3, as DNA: TGTGCCAGCAGCTCACCGGGGACAGGGGCCGGAAACACCATATATTTT. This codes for CASSSPGTGAGNTIYF.

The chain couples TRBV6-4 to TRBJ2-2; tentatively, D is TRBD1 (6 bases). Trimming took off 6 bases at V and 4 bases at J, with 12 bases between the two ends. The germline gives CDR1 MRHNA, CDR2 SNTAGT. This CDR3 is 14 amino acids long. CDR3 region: CASRKQGATGELFF. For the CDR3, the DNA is TGTGCCAGCAGGAAACAGGGAGCCACCGGGGAGCTGTTTTTT.